This is a list of T cell receptor beta chains from one sample in a study of cytomegalovirus exposure and HLA in healthy donors. Clones were read by immunoSEQ multiplex PCR, and TCRdb kept only the in-frame ones, dropping some. Altogether around 150,000 clones are present, around three quarters being singletons, with the ten largest covering about 4%. The sample was PBMCs. These receptor sequences come from a man under 40 in good health and CMV-seropositive. Each CDR3 is given with its conserved first and last residue. The D gene is left open where the match is weak. Where a row states a size, it is once, few, many or the class of an expanded clone; other rows omit it.

TRBV27	TRBJ2-6	.	TRBD2	CSHTSGAPSGANVLTF	TGTAGCCACACTAGCGGGGCCCCCTCTGGGGCCAACGTCCTGACTTTC
TRBV27	TRBJ2-7	.	TRBD1	CASSLSQTGLSYEQYF	TGTGCCAGCAGTTTATCCCAGACAGGGTTATCCTACGAGCAGTACTTC
TRBV25-1	TRBJ1-2	.	.	CASSEGSFYGYTF	TGTGCCAGCAGTGAGGGCAGCTTCTATGGCTACACCTTC
TRBV9	TRBJ2-2	.	.	CASSPYSGTTNTGELFF	TGTGCCAGCAGCCCATACTCTGGGACAACGAACACCGGGGAGCTGTTTTTT
TRBV30	TRBJ1-5	.	TRBD1	CAWSGGQGNQPQHF	TGTGCCTGGAGTGGTGGACAGGGGAATCAGCCCCAGCATTTT
TRBV27	TRBJ2-7	.	.	CASSLGQRYEQYF	TGTGCCAGCAGTCTCGGACAGCGGTACGAGCAGTACTTC
TRBV23-1	TRBJ1-5	.	TRBD1	CASATGTGGRRNQPQHF	TGCGCCAGCGCGACCGGGACAGGGGGCCGACGCAATCAGCCCCAGCATTTT
TRBV4-3	TRBJ1-2	.	TRBD1	CASSQGGTGTSGYTF	TGCGCCAGCAGCCAAGGTGGGACAGGCACATCTGGCTACACCTTC
TRBV7-8	TRBJ1-5	.	.	CASSSRDLQPQHF	TGTGCCAGCAGCTCCCGGGATCTTCAGCCCCAGCATTTT
TRBV7-2	TRBJ2-1	.	.	CASSPLANNEQFF	TGTGCCAGCAGCCCGCTAGCGAACAATGAGCAGTTCTTC
TRBV2	TRBJ1-1	once	TRBD1	CASSDRGEAFF	TGTGCCAGCAGCGACAGGGGTGAAGCTTTCTTT
TRBV11-3	TRBJ2-3	.	TRBD1	CASSSGQGADTQYF	TGTGCCAGCAGTTCGGGACAGGGGGCAGATACGCAGTATTTT
TRBV2	TRBJ2-7	.	TRBD1	CASSALDRAHEQYF	TGTGCCAGCAGTGCGCTGGACAGGGCCCACGAGCAGTACTTC
TRBV5-5	TRBJ2-7	.	TRBD1	CASSTRQGRAYEQYF	TGTGCCAGCAGTACCAGACAGGGGCGCGCCTACGAGCAGTACTTC
TRBV7-6	TRBJ2-2	.	TRBD2	CASSQPSTISGGQNTGELFF	TGTGCCAGCAGCCAACCAAGTACGATTAGCGGGGGCCAGAACACCGGGGAGCTGTTTTTT
TRBV15	TRBJ2-5	.	TRBD2	CATSRAGGRETQYF	TGTGCCACCAGCCGAGCGGGGGGGCGGGAGACCCAGTACTTC
TRBV6-1	TRBJ2-3	.	TRBD2	CASSDNPAGDTQYF	TGTGCCAGCAGTGACAATCCAGCGGGGGATACGCAGTATTTT
TRBV19	TRBJ1-1	.	.	CASSIGLVNTEAFF	TGTGCCAGTAGTATAGGTCTCGTGAACACTGAAGCTTTCTTT
TRBV2	TRBJ1-5	.	TRBD1	CASSGPGTGANQPQHF	TGTGCCAGCAGTGGACCCGGGACAGGGGCAAATCAGCCCCAGCATTTT
TRBV30	TRBJ2-7	.	TRBD1	CAWSGAGGPYEQYF	TGTGCCTGGAGTGGGGCAGGGGGTCCCTACGAGCAGTACTTC
TRBV28	TRBJ1-6	.	.	CASSLSPEGELGRAHF	TGTGCCAGCAGTTTATCGCCGGAGGGCGAGTTAGGCAGGGCCCACTTT
TRBV14	TRBJ2-7	.	.	CASSQDRQVKYF	TGTGCCAGCAGCCAAGATCGTCAGGTGAAGTACTTC
TRBV27	TRBJ1-5	.	.	CASSFLYNQPQHF	TGTGCCAGCAGTTTTCTGTACAATCAGCCCCAGCATTTT
TRBV2	TRBJ1-5	.	.	CASSERLGGGNQPQHF	TGTGCCAGCAGTGAACGGCTGGGGGGGGGAAATCAGCCCCAGCATTTT
TRBV29-1	TRBJ2-7	.	.	CSAVRDRAYEQYF	TGCAGCGCAGTCAGGGATAGAGCCTACGAGCAGTACTTC
TRBV19	TRBJ1-1	.	.	CASSTRGNEAFF	TGTGCCAGTAGTACAAGGGGGAATGAAGCTTTCTTT
TRBV19	TRBJ1-2	.	TRBD1	CASTITGGLNYGYTF	TGTGCCAGTACCATTACAGGGGGCCTAAACTATGGCTACACCTTC
TRBV4-3	TRBJ2-7	.	TRBD2	CASSQAPGLAGVAYEQYF	TGCGCCAGCAGCCAAGCTCCGGGACTAGCGGGGGTGGCCTACGAGCAGTACTTC
TRBV6-5	TRBJ2-5	.	.	CASGSLETQYF	TGTGCCAGCGGCTCCCTGGAGACCCAGTACTTC
TRBV2	TRBJ1-2	once	TRBD1	CASSPINVGTGSLYGYTF	TGTGCCAGCAGTCCTATAAATGTCGGGACAGGGTCTCTCTATGGCTACACCTTC
TRBV11-2	TRBJ1-1	.	.	CASSLGGNLVNTEAFF	TGTGCCAGCAGCTTAGGGGGCAACCTGGTGAACACTGAAGCTTTCTTT
TRBV19	TRBJ2-6	once	.	CASSITALSGANVLTF	TGTGCCAGTAGTATCACAGCACTTTCTGGGGCCAACGTCCTGACTTTC
TRBV11-1	TRBJ2-5	few	.	CASSLRGRQGGSQETQYF	TGTGCCAGCAGCCTTAGGGGTCGACAGGGAGGCAGTCAAGAGACCCAGTACTTC
TRBV7-2	TRBJ2-7	few	TRBD1	CASSSRTRDRVNEQYF	TGTGCCAGCAGCTCTCGCACCCGGGACAGGGTGAACGAGCAGTACTTC
TRBV12-5	TRBJ2-7	.	TRBD1	CASGLVLDRGVYEQYF	TGTGCTAGTGGTTTGGTACTAGACAGGGGGGTCTACGAGCAGTACTTC
TRBV6-5	TRBJ2-5	.	.	CASSSLGNLGETQYF	TGTGCCAGCAGTTCCCTCGGGAACCTAGGGGAGACCCAGTACTTC
TRBV5-1	TRBJ2-1	.	.	CASSRVTPHDEQFF	TGCGCCAGCAGCCGGGTGACCCCCCATGATGAGCAGTTCTTC
TRBV5-6	TRBJ2-7	few	.	CASSLGHSISEQYF	TGTGCCAGCAGCTTGGGACACTCGATTAGCGAGCAGTACTTC
TRBV5-8	TRBJ2-5	once	TRBD2	CASRTSGRETQYF	TGTGCCAGCAGGACTAGCGGGCGAGAGACCCAGTACTTC
TRBV5-6	TRBJ1-1	.	.	CASSLVGGLTEAFF	TGTGCCAGCAGCTTGGTCGGGGGGTTGACTGAAGCTTTCTTT
TRBV19	TRBJ1-2	.	TRBD1	CASSIKRTGGNYGYTF	TGTGCCAGTAGTATAAAGAGGACAGGGGGGAACTATGGCTACACCTTC
TRBV6-1	TRBJ2-3	.	.	CASSDRDSDSYLTDTQYF	TGTGCCAGCAGTGACCGGGATTCGGACAGTTATTTGACAGATACGCAGTATTTT